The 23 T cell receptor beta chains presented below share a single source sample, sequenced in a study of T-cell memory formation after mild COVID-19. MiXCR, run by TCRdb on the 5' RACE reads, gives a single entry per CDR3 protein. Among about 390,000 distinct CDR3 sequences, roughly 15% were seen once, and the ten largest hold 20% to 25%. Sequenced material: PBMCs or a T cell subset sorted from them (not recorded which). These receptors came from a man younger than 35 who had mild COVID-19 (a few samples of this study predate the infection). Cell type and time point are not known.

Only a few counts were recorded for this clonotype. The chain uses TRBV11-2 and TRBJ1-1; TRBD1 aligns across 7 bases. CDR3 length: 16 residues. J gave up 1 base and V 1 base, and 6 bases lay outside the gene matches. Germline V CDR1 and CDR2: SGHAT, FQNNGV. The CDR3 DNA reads TGTGCCAGCAGCTTAGTAATGGGACAGCCGAACACTGAAGCTTTCTTT. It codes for CASSLVMGQPNTEAFF.

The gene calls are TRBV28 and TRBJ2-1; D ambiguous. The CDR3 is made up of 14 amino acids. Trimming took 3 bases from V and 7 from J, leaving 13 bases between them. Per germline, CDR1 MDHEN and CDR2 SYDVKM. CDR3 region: CASSFPDRRNEQFF. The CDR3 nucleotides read TGTGCCAGCAGTTTCCCTGACCGGCGAAATGAGCAGTTCTTC.

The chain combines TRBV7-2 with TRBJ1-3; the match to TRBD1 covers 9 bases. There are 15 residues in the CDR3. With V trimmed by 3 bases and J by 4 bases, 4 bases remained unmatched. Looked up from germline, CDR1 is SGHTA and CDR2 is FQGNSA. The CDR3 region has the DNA TGTGCCAGCAGCTTTGGGGACAGGGCGGGAAACACCATATATTTT. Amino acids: CASSFGDRAGNTIYF.

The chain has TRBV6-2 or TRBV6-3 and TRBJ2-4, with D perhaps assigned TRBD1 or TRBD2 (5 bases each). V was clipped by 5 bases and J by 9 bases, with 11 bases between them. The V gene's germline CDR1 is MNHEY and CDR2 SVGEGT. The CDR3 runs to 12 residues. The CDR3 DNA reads TGTGCCAGCAGTCCCCGGGACGGCATTCAGTACTTC. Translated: CASSPRDGIQYF.

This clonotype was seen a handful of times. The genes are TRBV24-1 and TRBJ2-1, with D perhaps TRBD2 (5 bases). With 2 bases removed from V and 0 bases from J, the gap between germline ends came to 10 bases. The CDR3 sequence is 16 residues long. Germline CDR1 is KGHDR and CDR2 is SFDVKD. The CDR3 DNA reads TGTGCCACCAGTGATTGGACTGCAGACTCCTACAATGAGCAGTTCTTC. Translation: CATSDWTADSYNEQFF.

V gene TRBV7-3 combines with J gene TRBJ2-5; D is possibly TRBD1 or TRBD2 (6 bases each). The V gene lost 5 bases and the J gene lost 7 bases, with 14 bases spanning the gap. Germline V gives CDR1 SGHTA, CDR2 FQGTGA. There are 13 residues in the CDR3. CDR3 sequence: CASSNGGLGTQYF. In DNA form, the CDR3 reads TGTGCCAGCAGCAACGGGGGCCTGGGGACCCAGTACTTC.

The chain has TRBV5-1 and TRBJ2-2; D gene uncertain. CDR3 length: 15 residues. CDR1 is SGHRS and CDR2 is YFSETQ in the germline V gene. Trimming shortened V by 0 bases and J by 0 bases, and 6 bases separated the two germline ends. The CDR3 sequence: CASSLAPANTGELFF. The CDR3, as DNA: TGCGCCAGCAGCTTGGCTCCTGCGAACACCGGGGAGCTGTTTTTT.

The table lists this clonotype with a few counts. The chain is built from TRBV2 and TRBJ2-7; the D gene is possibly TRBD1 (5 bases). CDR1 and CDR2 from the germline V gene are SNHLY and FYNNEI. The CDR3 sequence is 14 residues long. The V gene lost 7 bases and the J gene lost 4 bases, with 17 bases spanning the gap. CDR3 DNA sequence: TGTGCCAGCACCCTGACAGTAAGATCTTACGAGCAGTACGTC. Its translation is CASTLTVRSYEQYV.

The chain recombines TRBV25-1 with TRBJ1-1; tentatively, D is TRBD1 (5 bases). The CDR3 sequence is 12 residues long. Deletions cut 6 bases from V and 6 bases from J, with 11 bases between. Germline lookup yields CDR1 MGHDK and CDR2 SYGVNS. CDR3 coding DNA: TGTGCCAGCAGCAGGGAAGGAGCTGAAGCTTTCTTT. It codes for CASSREGAEAFF. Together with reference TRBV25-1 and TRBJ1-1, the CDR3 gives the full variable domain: EADIYQTPRYLVIGTGKKITLECSQTMGHDKMYWYQQDPGMELHLIHYSYGVNSTEKGDLSSESTVSRIRTEHFPLTLESARPSHTSQYLCASSREGAEAFFGQGTRLTVV.

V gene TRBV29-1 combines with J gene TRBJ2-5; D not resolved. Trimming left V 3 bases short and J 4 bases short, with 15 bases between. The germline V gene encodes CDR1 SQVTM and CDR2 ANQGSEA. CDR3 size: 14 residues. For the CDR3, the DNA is TGCAGCGTTGAGGCAGGCCTGGTGCGAGAGACCCAGTACTTC. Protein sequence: CSVEAGLVRETQYF.

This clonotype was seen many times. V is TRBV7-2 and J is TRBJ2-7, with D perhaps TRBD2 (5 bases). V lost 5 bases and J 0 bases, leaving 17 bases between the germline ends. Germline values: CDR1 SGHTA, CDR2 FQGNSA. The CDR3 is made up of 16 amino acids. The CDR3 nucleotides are TGTGCCAGCAGCCTCCTAGGACTTGGGGTCTCCTACGAGCAGTACTTC. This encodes CASSLLGLGVSYEQYF.

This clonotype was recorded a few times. The CDR3 coding sequence is TGTGCCAGCAGACCGGGACAGGCGTACCAAGAGACCCAGTACTTC. Protein: CASRPGQAYQETQYF. The chain employs TRBV2 and TRBJ2-5, with 8 bases lining up with TRBD1. CDR1 SNHLY and CDR2 FYNNEI come from the germline V gene. After removal of 6 bases from V and 0 bases from J, the junction contained 6 bases not matched to a gene. CDR3 length: 15 amino acids.

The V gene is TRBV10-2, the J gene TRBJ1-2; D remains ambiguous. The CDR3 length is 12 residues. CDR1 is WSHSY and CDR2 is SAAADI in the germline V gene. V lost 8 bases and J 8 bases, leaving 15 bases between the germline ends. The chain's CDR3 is CASARAEVGYTF. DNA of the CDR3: TGCGCCAGCGCGCGCGCGGAGGTCGGCTACACCTTC.

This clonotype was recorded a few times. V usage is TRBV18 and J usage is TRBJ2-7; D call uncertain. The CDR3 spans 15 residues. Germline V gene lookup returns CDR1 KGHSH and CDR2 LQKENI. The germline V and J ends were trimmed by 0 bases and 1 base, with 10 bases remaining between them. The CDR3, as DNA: TGTGCCAGCTCACCACCCACCGTGGGTTCCTACGAGCAGTACTTC. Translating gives CASSPPTVGSYEQYF.

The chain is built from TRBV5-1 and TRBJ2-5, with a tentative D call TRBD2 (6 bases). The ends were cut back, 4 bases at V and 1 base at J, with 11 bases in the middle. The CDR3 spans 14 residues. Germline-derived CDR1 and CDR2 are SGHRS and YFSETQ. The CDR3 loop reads CASSVLASQETQYF. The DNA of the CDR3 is TGCGCCAGCAGCGTACTAGCTTCCCAAGAGACCCAGTACTTC.

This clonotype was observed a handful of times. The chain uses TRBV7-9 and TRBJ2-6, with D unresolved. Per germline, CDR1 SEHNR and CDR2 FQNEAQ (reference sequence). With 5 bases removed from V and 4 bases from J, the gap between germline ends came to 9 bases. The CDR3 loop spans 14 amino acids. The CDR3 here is CASSPETGANVLTF. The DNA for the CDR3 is TGTGCCAGCAGCCCTGAGACCGGGGCCAACGTCCTGACTTTC.

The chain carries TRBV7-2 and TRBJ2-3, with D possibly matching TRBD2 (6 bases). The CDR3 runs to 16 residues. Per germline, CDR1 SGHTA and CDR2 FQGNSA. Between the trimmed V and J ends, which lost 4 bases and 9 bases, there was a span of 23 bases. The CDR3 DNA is TGTGCCAGCAGCTCCGGGGACTTTCCCAGGGTTGAAACGCAGTATTTT. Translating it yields CASSSGDFPRVETQYF.

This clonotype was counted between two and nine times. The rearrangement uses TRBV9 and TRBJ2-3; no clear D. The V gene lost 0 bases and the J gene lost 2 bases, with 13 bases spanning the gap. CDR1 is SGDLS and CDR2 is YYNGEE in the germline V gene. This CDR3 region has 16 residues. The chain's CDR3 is CASSVGVGPNTDTQYF. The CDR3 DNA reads TGTGCCAGCAGCGTAGGGGTAGGGCCCAACACAGATACGCAGTATTTT.

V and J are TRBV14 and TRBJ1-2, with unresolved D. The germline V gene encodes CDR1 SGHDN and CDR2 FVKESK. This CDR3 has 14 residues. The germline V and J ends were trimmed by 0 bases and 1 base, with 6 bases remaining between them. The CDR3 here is CASSQDLNNYGYTF. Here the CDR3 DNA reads TGTGCCAGCAGCCAAGATCTGAATAACTATGGCTACACCTTC. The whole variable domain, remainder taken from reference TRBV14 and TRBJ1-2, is EAGVTQFPSHSVIEKGQTVTLRCDPISGHDNLYWYRRVMGKEIKFLLHFVKESKQDESGMPNNRFLAERTGGTYSTLKVQPAELEDSGVYFCASSQDLNNYGYTFGSGTRLTVV.

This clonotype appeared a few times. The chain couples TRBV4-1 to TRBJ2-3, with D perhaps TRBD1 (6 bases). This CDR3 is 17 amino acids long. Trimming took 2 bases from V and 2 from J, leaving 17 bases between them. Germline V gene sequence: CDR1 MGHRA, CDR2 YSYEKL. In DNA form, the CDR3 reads TGCGCCAGCAGCCAATCCGGGACAAGACCGTCCACAGATACGCAGTATTTT. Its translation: CASSQSGTRPSTDTQYF.

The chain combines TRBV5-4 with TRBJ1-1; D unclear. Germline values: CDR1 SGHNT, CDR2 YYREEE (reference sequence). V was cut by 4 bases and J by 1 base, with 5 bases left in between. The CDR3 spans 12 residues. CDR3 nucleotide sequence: TGTGCCAGCAGCGCAGCGAACACTGAAGCTTTCTTT. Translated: CASSAANTEAFF.

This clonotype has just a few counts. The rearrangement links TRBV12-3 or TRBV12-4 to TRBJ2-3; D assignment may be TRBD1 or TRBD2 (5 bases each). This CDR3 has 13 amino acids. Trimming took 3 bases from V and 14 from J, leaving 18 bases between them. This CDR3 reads CASSFFGADPGYF. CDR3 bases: TGTGCCAGCAGTTTTTTCGGGGCGGACCCCGGGTATTTT.

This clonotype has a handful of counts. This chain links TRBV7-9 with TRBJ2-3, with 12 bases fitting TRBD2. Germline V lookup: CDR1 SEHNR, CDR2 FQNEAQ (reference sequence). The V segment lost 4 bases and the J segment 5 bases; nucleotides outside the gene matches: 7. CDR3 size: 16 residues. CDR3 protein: CASSSRLAGDGDTQYF. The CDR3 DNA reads TGTGCCAGCAGCTCAAGACTAGCGGGGGATGGAGATACGCAGTATTTT. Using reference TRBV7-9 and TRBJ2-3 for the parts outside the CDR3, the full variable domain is DTGVSQNPRHKITKRGQNVTFRCDPISEHNRLYWYRQTLGQGPEFLTYFQNEAQLEKSRLLSDRFSAERPKGSFSTLEIQRTEQGDSAMYLCASSSRLAGDGDTQYFGPGTRLTVL.